What follows are 24 T cell receptor beta chains derived from one specimen sequenced in a study of T cell responses to AZD1222 COVID-19 vaccine. Data came from immunoSEQ multiplex PCR; TCRdb stores just in-frame clones and leaves some out. The profile shows 99,000 or so clones, approximately 88% of them singletons. The sequences come from peripheral blood, collected on day 0 of AZD1222 vaccination. These receptors were obtained from an adult in good health.

This chain connects TRBV12-3 or TRBV12-4 to TRBJ2-2; D not certain. The CDR3 sequence is 13 residues long. Trimming removed 3 bases from V and 1 base from J, with 3 bases in between. The CDR3: CASSFKNTGELFF. The CDR3 DNA reads as TGTGCCAGCAGTTTTAAGAACACCGGGGAGCTGTTTTTT.

The V and J genes are TRBV24-1 and TRBJ1-5; D is perhaps TRBD1 (5 bases). This CDR3 region has 13 residues. Germline values: CDR1 KGHDR, CDR2 SFDVKD. Deletions cut 4 bases from V and 2 bases from J, with 5 bases between. CDR3 nucleotide sequence: TGTGCCACCAGTGACAGGGGCAATCAGCCCCAGCATTTT. Translating gives CATSDRGNQPQHF.

The V gene is TRBV7-8, the J gene TRBJ2-7; no reliable D call. This CDR3 is 13 amino acids long. Trimming cost V 2 bases and J 3 bases, with 8 bases left between them. CDR1 is SGHVS, CDR2 FQNEAQ, per germline. CDR3 in amino acids: CASSLSPGYEQYF. CDR3 DNA sequence: TGTGCCAGCAGCTTATCACCGGGCTACGAGCAGTACTTC.

CDR3 residues: CASSRDVIRDRSLYEQYF. For the CDR3, the DNA is TGTGCCAGCAGCCGCGACGTCATTCGGGACAGGTCTCTATACGAGCAGTACTTC. This rearrangement joins TRBV4-2 to TRBJ2-7; 8 bases are a match to TRBD1. The junction had 18 bases not matched to a gene; V was cut back by 4 bases and J by 4 bases. Germline CDR1 reads LGHNA; CDR2 reads YNFKEQ. This CDR3 has 18 amino acids.

The rearrangement uses TRBV5-1 and TRBJ2-3, with 7 bases that match TRBD2. J lost 0 bases, V lost 0 bases, and 4 bases had no gene match. Germline loops: CDR1 SGHRS, CDR2 YFSETQ. The CDR3 is made up of 16 amino acids. DNA of the CDR3: TGCGCCAGCAGCTTGGGCCTAGCGGAGAGCACAGATACGCAGTATTTT. Residues: CASSLGLAESTDTQYF.

The genes are TRBV18 and TRBJ2-1, with 14 bases fitting TRBD2. The junction had 16 bases not matched to a gene; V was cut back by 2 bases and J by 7 bases. Germline CDR1 and CDR2: KGHSH and LQKENI. The CDR3 contains 20 residues. The CDR3 here is CASSPVGVRGLAGVKNEQFF. DNA of the CDR3: TGTGCCAGCTCACCAGTAGGCGTCCGGGGACTAGCGGGAGTAAAGAATGAGCAGTTCTTC.

The CDR3 sequence is CASSWGQNYGYTF. As DNA, the CDR3 is TGTGCCAGCAGCTGGGGACAGAACTATGGCTACACCTTC. V and J are TRBV27 and TRBJ1-2, with 7 bases identical to TRBD1. Germline CDR1 MNHEY, CDR2 SMNVEV (reference sequence). V gave up 6 bases and J gave up 2 bases; unmatched junction bases: 3. The CDR3 runs 13 residues.

The chain uses TRBV13 and TRBJ2-7; D perhaps matches TRBD2 (5 bases). This CDR3 spans 16 amino acids. Germline CDR1 reads PRHDT; CDR2 reads FYEKMQ (reference sequence). The V end was cut by 5 bases, the J end by 2 bases, with 19 bases between. The CDR3 DNA is TGTGCCAGCAGCAGCCGGGGTACTGGCCTCGCCTACGAGCAGTACTTC. Residues: CASSSRGTGLAYEQYF.

The V call is TRBV10-3, the J call TRBJ1-1, with a tentative D call TRBD1 (6 bases). Germline loops: CDR1 ENHRY, CDR2 SYGVKD. V lost 11 bases and J lost 3, with 22 bases in between. The CDR3 is 15 residues long. CDR3 sequence (DNA): TGTGCCGCCAGCGGGGGGGCGCAAAAACACACTGAAGCTTTCTTT. Protein: CAASGGAQKHTEAFF.

The chain couples TRBV6-4 to TRBJ1-2; 9 nucleotides align to TRBD1. The CDR3 consists of 18 residues. The junction had 16 bases not matched to a gene; V was cut back by 5 bases and J by 3 bases. Per the germline V gene, CDR1 is MRHNA and CDR2 is SNTAGT. The CDR3 reads CASSPKPGQGIMDYGYTF. For the CDR3, the DNA is TGTGCCAGCAGTCCAAAACCGGGACAGGGTATAATGGACTATGGCTACACCTTC.

The V and J genes are TRBV6-6 and TRBJ1-4; 9 nucleotides match TRBD1. This CDR3 is 12 amino acids long. Germline CDR1 reads MNHNY; CDR2 reads SVGAGI (reference sequence). With V trimmed by 7 bases and J by 8 bases, 2 bases remained unmatched. The CDR3 is CASTTGGEKLFF. In DNA form, the CDR3 reads TGTGCCAGCACCACAGGGGGCGAAAAACTGTTTTTT.

The chain links TRBV3-1 (or the pseudogene TRBV3-2) to TRBJ2-1; 12 bases match TRBD1. The CDR3 is made up of 14 amino acids. CDR1 LGHDT and CDR2 YNNKEL come from the germline V gene (reference sequence). Losses at the gene ends were 6 bases for V and 10 bases for J; bases not matched to a gene: 7. CDR3 bases: TGTGCCAGCAGTCCCGGGACAGGGGGCTGGGAGCAGTTCTTC. This encodes CASSPGTGGWEQFF.

The chain combines TRBV5-4 with TRBJ2-7; TRBD1 matches at 11 bases. The V gene end was trimmed by 2 bases and the J gene end by 6 bases; junction bases not matched to a gene: 7. Per germline, CDR1 SGHNT and CDR2 YYREEE (reference sequence). This CDR3 comprises 15 residues. The CDR3 reads CASSLKDRGQGEQYF. The CDR3 nucleotides read TGTGCCAGCAGCTTAAAGGACAGGGGGCAAGGCGAGCAGTACTTC.

The chain has TRBV7-3 and TRBJ1-2; the D gene is possibly TRBD1 (5 bases). V was trimmed by 2 bases and J by 7 bases, leaving 11 bases between them. The CDR3 extends over 13 amino acids. Germline CDR1 and CDR2: SGHTA and FQGTGA. The CDR3 coding sequence is TGTGCCAGCAGCTTACAGGGAGGCAGTGGCTACACCTTC. It codes for CASSLQGGSGYTF.

The CDR3 loop is CASSLGQGMNTEAFF. The CDR3, as DNA: TGTGCCAGCAGCTTAGGGCAGGGGATGAACACTGAAGCTTTCTTT. This chain connects TRBV7-2 to TRBJ1-1; D possibly corresponds to TRBD1 (6 bases). The CDR3 runs to 15 residues. With 1 base removed from V and 0 bases from J, the gap between germline ends came to 9 bases. Germline CDR1 reads SGHTA; CDR2 reads FQGNSA.

The chain carries TRBV19 and TRBJ2-5, with D perhaps matching TRBD2 (6 bases). V lost 6 bases and J 5 bases, leaving 13 bases between the germline ends. The CDR3 loop spans 13 amino acids. Germline lookup yields CDR1 LNHDA and CDR2 SQIVND (reference sequence). The CDR3 here is CASRPGRSETQYF. CDR3 bases: TGTGCCAGTAGGCCGGGGAGGTCGGAGACCCAGTACTTC.

A single count supports this clone. The CDR3 region is CASSQESKNTEAFF. CDR3 nucleotide sequence: TGTGCCAGTAGCCAAGAAAGTAAGAACACTGAAGCTTTCTTT. The V call is TRBV19, the J call TRBJ1-1, with D hard to call. CDR1 is LNHDA, CDR2 SQIVND, per germline (reference sequence). The V end lost 6 bases, the J end lost 1 base, and 12 bases lay between the germline ends. The CDR3 sequence is 14 residues long.

V is TRBV5-5 and J is TRBJ1-3, with D possibly matching TRBD1 (6 bases). The length of the CDR3 is 15 residues. V was shortened by 0 bases and J by 4 bases, with 11 bases between the two germline ends. CDR1 and CDR2 from the germline V gene are SGHKS and YYEKEE (reference sequence). The CDR3 coding sequence is TGTGCCAGCAGCTTGGAGCAGGGGTCAGGAAACACCATATATTTT. Encoded protein: CASSLEQGSGNTIYF.

The V call is TRBV6-2 or TRBV6-3, the J call TRBJ2-1; 12 nucleotides agree with TRBD2. Germline V CDR1 and CDR2: MNHEY, SVGEGT. CDR3 length: 18 amino acids. V lost 1 base and J lost 0; bases outside the gene matches: 4. DNA of the CDR3: TGTGCCAGCAGTTACTTCGGACTAGCGGGAAACTCCTACAATGAGCAGTTCTTC. Its translation is CASSYFGLAGNSYNEQFF.

This sequence joins TRBV2 and TRBJ1-1; D gene uncertain. CDR1 SNHLY and CDR2 FYNNEI come from the germline V gene. This CDR3 is 15 amino acids long. The V end was cut by 2 bases, the J end by 6 bases, with 16 bases between. The CDR3 spells CASSERRGGDSEAFF. In nucleotides, the CDR3 is TGTGCCAGCAGTGAACGGCGGGGTGGCGACTCTGAAGCTTTCTTT.

The rearrangement joins TRBV10-3 to TRBJ2-2; possibly TRBD2 for D (5 bases). With 3 bases removed from V and 2 bases from J, the gap between germline ends came to 19 bases. The germline CDR1 and CDR2 sequences are ENHRY and SYGVKD. This CDR3 comprises 18 residues. The CDR3 region is CAISDRIRGTTNTGELFF. CDR3 in DNA: TGTGCCATCAGTGATCGTATACGGGGTACTACAAACACCGGGGAGCTGTTTTTT.

V gene TRBV7-8 combines with J gene TRBJ2-7, with D unclear. Germline values: CDR1 SGHVS, CDR2 FQNEAQ. Trimming pared 3 bases from V and 0 bases from J, leaving 12 bases between. The length of the CDR3 is 15 residues. This CDR3 is CASSLESAGSYEQYF. DNA of the CDR3: TGTGCCAGCAGCTTGGAGTCGGCAGGCTCCTACGAGCAGTACTTC.

DNA of the CDR3: TGCAGCGTTGAACCACCCTATGGCTACACCTTC. It specifies CSVEPPYGYTF. The chain combines TRBV29-1 with TRBJ1-2, with D unclear. In germline, CDR1 is SQVTM, CDR2 ANQGSEA. The CDR3 loop spans 11 amino acids. V was shortened by 2 bases and J by 4 bases, with 5 bases between the two germline ends.

The chain combines TRBV6-1 with TRBJ2-1; possibly TRBD2 for D (5 bases). The germline CDR1 and CDR2 sequences are MNHNS and SASEGT. The CDR3 covers 18 residues. Trimming stripped 2 bases from V and 6 bases from J, with 23 bases between. In nucleotides, the CDR3 is TGTGCCAGCAGTGAACCCCTGCGGGCAAGCGGAAGATTCAATGAGCAGTTCTTC. Translated: CASSEPLRASGRFNEQFF.